This entry features one TCR beta chain sequence. This specimen comes from a study of blood T cell repertoires in COVID-19. Turning to the study itself: Sites across the United States, Italy and Spain contributed samples from acute and convalescent COVID-19. T cells, B-cell-depleted T cells, or PBMCs supplied cDNA or gDNA.

CDR1 is MNHEY, CDR2 SVGAGI, per germline. The V gene end was trimmed by 6 bases and the J gene end by 4 bases; junction bases not matched to a gene: 5. This CDR3 has 15 residues. In the authors' methods: Researchers report that nucleated cell counts were estimated from reference gene primer amplification. Profiled with immunoSEQ multiplex PCR; TCRdb holds only in-frame clones, not every one. The V and J calls and the clone size are those of that table, but D and trimming were determined from the DNA. The sample contains over 200,000 clones, nearly 90% of which appear only once. The sample was peripheral blood. The TCR comes from a young woman who had recovered from COVID-19. The rearrangement uses TRBV6-5 and TRBJ1-6, with 8 nucleotides matching TRBD1. CDR3 nucleotide sequence: TGTGCCAGCAGGTCCGGACAGGGTTATAATTCACCCCTCCACTTT. Its translation: CASRSGQGYNSPLHF.